The source of this T cell receptor (beta chain) is a study of blood T cell repertoires in COVID-19. The data were produced by immunoSEQ multiplex PCR, yet TCRdb's version contains in-frame clones alone and is incomplete. The table lists 75,000 to 95,000 clones, about 90% of them singletons. Trimming removed 2 bases at V and 4 bases at J, with 17 bases between. The CDR3 consists of 16 residues. Germline CDR1 is MNHNY and CDR2 is SVGAGI (reference sequence). Source material: peripheral blood. The gene calls are TRBV6-6 and TRBJ1-1; no clear D gene. The receptor's source is a human donor in a cohort sampled during active COVID-19. CDR3 residues: CASSYGRRGGGTEAFF. As DNA, the CDR3 is TGTGCCAGCAGTTACGGGAGGCGGGGAGGTGGCACTGAAGCTTTCTTT.